The TCR beta chain described here comes from a study of blood T cell repertoires in COVID-19. The CDR3 spans 12 residues. Per the germline V gene, CDR1 is SEHNR and CDR2 is FQNEAQ (reference sequence). V lost 7 bases and J lost 8; bases outside the gene matches: 6. Profiling relied on immunoSEQ multiplex PCR, and the TCRdb table lists in-frame clones only, not all of them. The table includes about 160,000 clones, around 82% detected once. The rearrangement links TRBV7-9 to TRBJ2-3, with 7 bases aligning to TRBD2. Source material: peripheral blood. This clonotype originated in a middle-aged woman with COVID-19, enrolled during active disease. In nucleotides, the CDR3 is TGTGCCAGCACCCCCCTAGCGGCTACGCAGTATTTT. Translation: CASTPLAATQYF.